The text below deals with one T cell receptor (beta chain). The antigen is unknown. One end of the junction does not line up with germline, which may come from a read error. The sample is drawn from a study of T cells after yellow fever vaccination. There are 15 residues in the CDR3. Germline lookup yields CDR1 KGHSH and CDR2 LQKENI. Study outcomes and limitations: Subsequent booster samples again held most clones from primary vaccination (less than 98% CD4, just under 90% CD8).

TCRdb reprocessed the 5' RACE reads with MiXCR, giving one entry per CDR3 protein. The data show some 240,000 distinct CDR3 sequences, 5.2% seen once. The TCR sequence derives from a man younger than 35 who received the YFV17D yellow fever vaccine. The V and J genes are TRBV18 and TRBJ1-3; D is uncertain. This material consisted of CD4+ T cells sorted from PBMCs, taken on the day of the yellow fever booster vaccination. Written as DNA, the CDR3 is TGTGCCAACTCACCGTCCAGACTATCTGGAAACACCATATATTTT. It specifies CANSPSRLSGNTIYF.